The sequence of this T cell receptor beta chain was determined in a study of shared clonotypes between healthy human individuals. Germline V gene lookup returns CDR1 KGHSH and CDR2 LQKENI. CDR3 length equals 15 residues. V dropped 2 bases and J dropped 4 bases, with 12 bases sitting between them. Study results and caveats: Generation probability values for non-shared clonotypes were lower than those for clonotypes shared by all four donors. As a rule, naive subsets had a larger estimated richness than memory subsets.

Deep-level assay runs were performed. Across several immunoSEQ plates, the genomic DNA of each subset was split evenly. The repertoire was sequenced with immunoSEQ multiplex PCR; TCRdb's copy has only in-frame clones and lacks some. The sample lists approximately 340,000 clones, roughly 70% occurring once. Comment on this clone: What it recognizes is unknown.

The source material was memory CD4+ T cells sorted from blood. The subset was: CD45RA-negative fraction. The origin of this receptor is a man aged 25-40 years in good health. The chain carries TRBV18 and TRBJ2-1, with D unclear. CDR3 sequence reads: CASSPLDTIYNEQFF. CDR3 nucleotide sequence: TGTGCCAGCTCACCATTAGACACGATATACAATGAGCAGTTCTTC.